The clone carrying this T cell receptor (beta chain) appeared a few times. Unique molecular identifiers were incorporated during preparation of the TCRbeta library. MiXCR was run by TCRdb on the PCR reads, yielding one entry per CDR3 protein. The table shows over 400,000 distinct CDR3 sequences, with around an eighth occurring only once. The entry originates in a study of T-cell reconstitution after alpha-beta-depleted transplantation in children. The clonotype originates from a human donor who donated a stem cell graft to a child with combined immunodeficiency. The material sequenced was PBMCs from the stem cell graft donor, taken from the stem cell graft.

As DNA, the CDR3 is TGTGCCAGCAAAAAAACGGGGGAAGGGGACTATGGCTACACCTTC. It specifies CASKKTGEGDYGYTF. The chain combines TRBV6-1 with TRBJ1-2; D is possibly TRBD1 (5 bases). The germline V gene has CDR1 MNHNS and CDR2 SASEGT. The CDR3 has 15 residues. Trimming stripped 7 bases from V and 3 bases from J, with 18 bases between.